A selection of T cell receptor beta chains follows, all from one sample in a study of monozygotic twins with inflammatory bowel disease. TCRdb re-called the 5' RACE reads; every CDR3 protein appears as one record, without DNA. Its listing shows 300,000 to 350,000 distinct CDR3 sequences. Sequenced: blood. Receptor source: a human donor with ulcerative colitis or Crohn's disease, or a healthy co-twin of an affected twin (not recorded which). The CDR3 runs from the conserved cysteine through the conserved F or W.

TRBV7-2,TRBJ2-1,CASSLIGTRSYNEQFF
TRBV5-1,TRBJ2-7,CASSGAGASYEQYF
TRBV11-2,TRBJ2-1,CASSRSGTDNNEQFF
TRBV20-1,TRBJ2-7,CSGQLGKPERSEQYF
TRBV13,TRBJ2-5,CASSSRSGSPQETQYF
TRBV5-1,TRBJ1-1,CASSAEPGTVNTEAFF
TRBV11-2,TRBJ1-1,CASSLGLGRTTEAFF
TRBV6-1,TRBJ2-1,CASSGPGQETYNEQFF
TRBV9,TRBJ1-2,CASSVGVLYGYTF
TRBV5-1,TRBJ2-1,CASSSGLAGSSYNEQFF
TRBV6-1,TRBJ1-4,CAACRGTGPEKLFF
TRBV7-8,TRBJ1-5,CASSFLTGLNNQPQHF
TRBV12-3/TRBV12-4,TRBJ1-2,CASSFGTAEGGYTF
TRBV4-2,TRBJ2-1,CASSQVGWGTRVGNNEQFF
TRBV7-9,TRBJ2-1,CASSNYLSGAWDEQFF
TRBV7-9,TRBJ2-3,CASNPGTATDTQYF
TRBV7-2,TRBJ2-3,CASSLDGRASVDTQYF
TRBV5-1,TRBJ2-7,CASSQLTGTPRYEQYF
TRBV5-6,TRBJ2-7,CASSQTGNLREQYF
TRBV6-6,TRBJ1-2,CASSYEGRMRTF
TRBV9,TRBJ2-3,CASSVGAGDTQYF
TRBV14,TRBJ1-1,CASSRSLNTEAFF
TRBV7-9,TRBJ2-5,CASGGQETQYF
TRBV20-1,TRBJ1-6,CSGTDRNSPLHF
TRBV2,TRBJ2-3,CASSVDRALDTQYF
TRBV9,TRBJ2-4,CASSVGPENIQYF
TRBV4-1,TRBJ2-6,CASSQVEWAAEANVLTF
TRBV5-1,TRBJ1-1,CASSLLQGPEAFF
TRBV4-2,TRBJ2-3,CASSQARRVTDTQYF
TRBV10-3,TRBJ1-1,CAISEGTGNTEAFF
TRBV20-1,TRBJ2-3,CSAKKYTSTDTQYF
TRBV12-5,TRBJ2-2,CASGLASWRELFF
TRBV12-3/TRBV12-4,TRBJ2-1,CASSPGTSSREQFF
TRBV6-1,TRBJ2-3,CASSERMTSGVPPSTDTQYF
TRBV6-5,TRBJ2-5,CASSYAYDRGAETQYF
TRBV5-6,TRBJ2-1,CASSLFGVHEQFF
TRBV27,TRBJ1-2,CASSLRTGPNYGYTF
TRBV6-1,TRBJ2-4,CASSEATYIQYF
TRBV9,TRBJ1-2,CASSVEGDDYYGYTF
TRBV18,TRBJ2-5,CASSSGRRQETQYF
TRBV5-6,TRBJ2-3,CASSWTSGWDTQYF
TRBV7-9,TRBJ1-2,CASSAAGASGYTF
TRBV5-1,TRBJ2-2,CASSLGLVRDGRNTGELFF
TRBV6-2/TRBV6-3,TRBJ2-1,CASGGGASYNEQFF
TRBV27,TRBJ1-2,CASSLDFQGNYGYTF
TRBV28,TRBJ1-1,CASSLYQWTGQNTEAFF
TRBV10-3,TRBJ2-6,CAISGANVLTF
TRBV10-3,TRBJ2-7,CAIKSQGDAYEQYF
TRBV20-1,TRBJ1-2,CSARDYESYTF
TRBV5-4,TRBJ1-2,CASSLSGAYGYGYTF
TRBV18,TRBJ1-5,CASSLDRGAQPQHF
TRBV10-3,TRBJ2-1,CAIKARGAEQFF
TRBV12-3/TRBV12-4,TRBJ1-6,CASSQGQANNSPLHF
TRBV5-6,TRBJ2-7,CASSSGTSGGVTYEQYF
TRBV28,TRBJ2-3,CASSLRQHTDTQYF
TRBV6-5,TRBJ1-1,CASSYQGLGNTEAFF
TRBV5-1,TRBJ2-2,CASSPGLGHLGGELFF
TRBV5-1,TRBJ1-2,CASSLSGTRYGYTF
TRBV19,TRBJ1-2,CASSLNERWTALRYGYTF